The subject of this entry is one T cell receptor beta chain. This clonotype was seen only a few times. Its antigen has not been determined. Base qualities were left out, and no much larger clone turns up one base away. The data belong to a study of T cell repertoires in cytomegalovirus infection (dated by TCRdb to about 2019). With regard to the full study: Recently identified HLA-C-restricted CMV epitopes, whose presentation resists viral immunomodulation, were targeted by peptide stimulations together with well-studied HLA-B-restricted epitopes. Donor HLA type was relevant to the analysis, because carriage of CMV infection together with the matching HLA type was indicated by public TCR beta signatures. Study-level results and caveats: The ex vivo response was dominated by HLA-C-restricted CMV-specific TCR beta clonotypes, which also provided the single most frequent clonotype in two of eight donors. In both this cohort and an independent approximately 370-donor cohort, the cumulative frequency of public TCR beta family members distinguished carriers of CMV infection plus the relevant HLA type.

From cysteine to phenylalanine, the CDR3 is 15 amino acids long. Only CDR3 DNA remains: 45 bases, in frame from the first base. V lost 4 bases and J lost 5 bases; the stretch between them is 15 bases long. CDR1 and CDR2 are read off the germline V gene as SNHLY and FYNNEI. TCRdb records Illumina HiSeq 1500 as the sequencer. TCRdb applied fastp at Q25 and MiXCR to the public reads, then kept only in-frame beta chains. Records with the same CDR3 protein are collapsed into one entry carrying the most frequent genes and DNA. For this sample the table gives a few hundred thousand distinct CDR3 sequences, of which roughly 42% were detected only once. 48% of the sample is taken by the ten largest. Reading the label with the study, this specimen's treatment or condition is: in vitro stimulation with specific CMV peptide epitopes to enrich CMV-specific T cells.

The clonotype was recovered from a human donor in good health (CMV status not recorded). Some clones in this sample may be carry-over from other donors' samples. The chain is assembled from TRBV2 and TRBJ2-1; possibly the D gene is TRBD1, per 6 matching bases. Source: cultured PBMCs, taken from culture after CMV antigen stimulation. The CDR3 protein sequence reads: CASSGDMAADNEQFF. The DNA sequence is given as TGTGCCAGCAGTGGGGACATGGCGGCCGACAATGAGCAGTTCTTC.